This T cell receptor (gamma chain) was captured in a study of Vδ1+ human thymocytes. Findings of the study overall: Many TRG clonotypes were shared between donors; TRD repertoires were essentially private. Highly polyclonal TRG and TRD repertoires with Gaussian CDR3 length distributions appeared in thymus. Despite high sort purity, roughly 20% of thymic T cell receptor delta sequences were Vdelta2.

In the case of this clone: The antigen is unknown.

Purity of the sorted Vdelta1+ thymocytes ranged from 98% to 99.6%. RNA was extracted from the cells and then reverse transcribed. The CDR3 regions were amplified by multiplex PCR from V-gene primers to a constant-region primer. TCRdb re-called the multiplex PCR reads through CATT. In the table there are around 30,000 gamma-chain clones, around 18% of which are singletons. This CDR3 region has 13 residues. Germline lookup yields CDR1 VTNTFY and CDR2 YDVSTARD (reference sequence). The V gene end was trimmed by 1 base and the J gene end by 14 bases; junction bases not matched to a gene: 14. Source material: Vdelta1+ gamma-delta thymocytes from the thymus. Subset reported: FACS-sorted CD3+ TCRalphabeta- TCRVdelta1+ TCRVdelta2- thymocytes. The chain has TRGV3 and TRGJ1 or TRGJ2. This clonotype was sampled from a boy younger than two who had congenital heart surgery. CDR3 in amino acids: CATWDSLTQIELF. The DNA for the CDR3 is TGTGCCACCTGGGACAGCTTAACGCAAATCGAACTCTTT.